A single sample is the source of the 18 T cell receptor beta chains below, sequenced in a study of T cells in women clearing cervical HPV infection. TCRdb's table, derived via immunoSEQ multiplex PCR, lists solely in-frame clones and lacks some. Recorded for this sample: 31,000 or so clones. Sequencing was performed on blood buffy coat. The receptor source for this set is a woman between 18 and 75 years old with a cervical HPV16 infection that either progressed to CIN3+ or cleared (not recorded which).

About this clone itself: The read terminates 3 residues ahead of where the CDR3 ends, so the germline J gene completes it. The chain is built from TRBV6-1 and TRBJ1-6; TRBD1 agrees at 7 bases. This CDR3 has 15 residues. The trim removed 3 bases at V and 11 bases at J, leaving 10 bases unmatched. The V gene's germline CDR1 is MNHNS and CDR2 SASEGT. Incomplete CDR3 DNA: TGTGCCAGCAGTGACCGGGGAGGGGGCGCGACACCC. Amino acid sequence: CASSDRGGGATP. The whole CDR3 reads CASSDRGGGATPLHF.

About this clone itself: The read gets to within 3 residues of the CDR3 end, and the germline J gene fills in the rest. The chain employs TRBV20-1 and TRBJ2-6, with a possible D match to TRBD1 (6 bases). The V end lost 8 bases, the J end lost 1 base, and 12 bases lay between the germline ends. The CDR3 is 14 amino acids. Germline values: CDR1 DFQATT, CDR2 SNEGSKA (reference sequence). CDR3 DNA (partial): TGCAGTTCTGATACAGGGTCTGGGGCCAACGTC. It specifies CSSDTGSGANV. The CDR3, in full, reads CSSDTGSGANVLTF.

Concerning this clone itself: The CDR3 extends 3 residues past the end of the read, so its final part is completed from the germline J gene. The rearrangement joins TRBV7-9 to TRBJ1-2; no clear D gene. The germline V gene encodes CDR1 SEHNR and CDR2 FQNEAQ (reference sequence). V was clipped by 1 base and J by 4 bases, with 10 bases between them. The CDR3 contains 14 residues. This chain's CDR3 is CASSLDTFSYGYTF. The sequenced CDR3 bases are TGTGCCAGCAGCTTAGATACATTCTCCTATGGC.

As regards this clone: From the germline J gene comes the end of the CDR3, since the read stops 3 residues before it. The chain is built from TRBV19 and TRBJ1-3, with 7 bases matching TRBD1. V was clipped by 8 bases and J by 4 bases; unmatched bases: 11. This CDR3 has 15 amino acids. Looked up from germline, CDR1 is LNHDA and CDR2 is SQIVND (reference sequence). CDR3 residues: CASLTGRSGGNTIYF. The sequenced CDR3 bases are TGTGCCAGTTTGACAGGGCGGTCTGGCGGAAACACC.

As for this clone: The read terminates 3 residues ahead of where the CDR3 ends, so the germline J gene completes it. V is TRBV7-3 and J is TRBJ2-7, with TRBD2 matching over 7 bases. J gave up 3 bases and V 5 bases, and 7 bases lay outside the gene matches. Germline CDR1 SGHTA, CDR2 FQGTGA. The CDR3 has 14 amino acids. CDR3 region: CASSPQAGSYEQYF. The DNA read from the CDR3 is TGTGCCAGCAGCCCTCAAGCGGGAAGCTACGAG.

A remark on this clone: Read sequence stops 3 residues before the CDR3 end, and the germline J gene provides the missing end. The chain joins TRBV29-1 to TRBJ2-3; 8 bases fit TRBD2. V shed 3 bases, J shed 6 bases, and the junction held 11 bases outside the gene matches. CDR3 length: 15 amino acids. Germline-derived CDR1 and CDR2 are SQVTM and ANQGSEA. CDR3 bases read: TGCAGCGTTGATTTAACTAGCGGTGGGGGGGATACG. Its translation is CSVDLTSGGGDT. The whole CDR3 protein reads CSVDLTSGGGDTQYF.

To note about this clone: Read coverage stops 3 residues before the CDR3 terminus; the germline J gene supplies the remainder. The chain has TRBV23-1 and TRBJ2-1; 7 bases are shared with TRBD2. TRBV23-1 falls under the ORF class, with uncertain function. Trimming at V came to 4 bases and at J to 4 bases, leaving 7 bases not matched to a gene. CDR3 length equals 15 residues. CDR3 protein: CASSLGGEKYNEQFF. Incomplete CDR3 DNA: TGCGCCAGCAGTCTGGGAGGGGAAAAATACAATGAG.

Incomplete CDR3 DNA: TGTGCCAGCAGCGGGAACAGGGGAGGC. The encoded protein is CASSGNRGG. The complete CDR3 sequence is CASSGNRGGYTF. The J gene is TRBJ1-2, the V gene TRBV5-8; TRBD1 aligns across 7 bases. The observed sequence ends 3 residues before the CDR3 terminus, with the missing tail filled in from the germline J gene. CDR1 SGHTS and CDR2 YDEGEE come from the germline V gene. This CDR3 spans 12 amino acids.

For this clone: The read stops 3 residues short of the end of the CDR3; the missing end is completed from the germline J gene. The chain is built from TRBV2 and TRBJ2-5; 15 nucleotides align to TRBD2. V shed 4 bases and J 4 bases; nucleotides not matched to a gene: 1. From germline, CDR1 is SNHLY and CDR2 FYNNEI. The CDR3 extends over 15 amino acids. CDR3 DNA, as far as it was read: TGTGCCAGCAGTGGGACTAGCGGGAGGGTAGAGACC. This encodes CASSGTSGRVET. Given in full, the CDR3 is CASSGTSGRVETQYF.

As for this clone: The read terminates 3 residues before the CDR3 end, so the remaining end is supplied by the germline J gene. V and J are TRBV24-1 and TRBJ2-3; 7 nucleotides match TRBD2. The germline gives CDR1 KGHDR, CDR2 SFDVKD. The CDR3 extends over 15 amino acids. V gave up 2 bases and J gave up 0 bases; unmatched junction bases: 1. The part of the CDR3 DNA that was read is TGTGCCACCAGTGATTGGACTAGTAGCACAGATACG. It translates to CATSDWTSSTDT. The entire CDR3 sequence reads CATSDWTSSTDTQYF.

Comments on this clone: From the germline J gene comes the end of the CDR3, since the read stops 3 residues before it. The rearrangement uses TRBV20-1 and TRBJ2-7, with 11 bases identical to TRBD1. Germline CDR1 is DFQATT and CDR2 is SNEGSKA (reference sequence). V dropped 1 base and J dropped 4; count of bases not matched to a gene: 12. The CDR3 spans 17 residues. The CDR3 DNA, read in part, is TGCAGTGCTAGAGCCCTAATACCGGGACAGGGGGTTTACGAG. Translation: CSARALIPGQGVYE. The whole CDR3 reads CSARALIPGQGVYEQYF.

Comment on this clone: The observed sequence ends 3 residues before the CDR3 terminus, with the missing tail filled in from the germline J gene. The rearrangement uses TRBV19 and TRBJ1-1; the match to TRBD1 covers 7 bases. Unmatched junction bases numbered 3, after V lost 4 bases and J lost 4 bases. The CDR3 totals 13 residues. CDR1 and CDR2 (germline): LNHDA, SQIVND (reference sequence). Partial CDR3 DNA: TGTGCCAGTAGTACACAGGGGAGCACTGAA. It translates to CASSTQGSTE. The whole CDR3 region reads CASSTQGSTEAFF.

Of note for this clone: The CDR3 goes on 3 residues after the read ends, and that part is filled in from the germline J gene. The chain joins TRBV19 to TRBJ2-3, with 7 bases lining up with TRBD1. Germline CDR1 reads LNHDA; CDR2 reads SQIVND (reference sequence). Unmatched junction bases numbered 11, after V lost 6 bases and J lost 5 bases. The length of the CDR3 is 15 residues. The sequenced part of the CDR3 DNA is TGTGCCAGTAGCAAACAGAGGGGGCTCGGAGATACG. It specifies CASSKQRGLGDT. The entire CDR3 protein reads CASSKQRGLGDTQYF.

The CDR3 DNA, read in part, is TGTGCCAGCAGTGAATGGGTGACAAGGGATCAGCCC. Amino acids: CASSEWVTRDQP. The whole CDR3 sequence is CASSEWVTRDQPQHF. This chain connects TRBV6-1 to TRBJ1-5; D ambiguous. Read sequence stops 3 residues before the CDR3 end, and the germline J gene provides the missing end. The CDR3 totals 15 residues. Per the germline V gene, CDR1 is MNHNS and CDR2 is SASEGT. The germline V and J ends were trimmed by 2 bases and 5 bases, with 13 bases remaining between them.

The CDR3 DNA, read in part, is TGTGCCAGCAGCTCACAGGGGGCGACCAATGAG. Encoded protein: CASSSQGATNE. The whole CDR3 region reads CASSSQGATNEQFF. The rearrangement links TRBV7-2 to TRBJ2-1, with 9 nucleotides matching TRBD1. The read terminates 3 residues before the CDR3 end, so the remaining end is supplied by the germline J gene. Germline V gene lookup returns CDR1 SGHTA and CDR2 FQGNSA. CDR3 length: 14 residues. The V and J ends lost 4 bases and 6 bases, in that order; junction bases with no gene match: 4.

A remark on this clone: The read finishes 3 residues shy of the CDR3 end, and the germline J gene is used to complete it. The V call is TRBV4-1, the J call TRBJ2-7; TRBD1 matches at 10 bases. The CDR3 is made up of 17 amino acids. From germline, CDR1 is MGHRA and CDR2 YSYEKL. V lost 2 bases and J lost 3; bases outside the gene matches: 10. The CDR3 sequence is CASSQRAGQGVSYEQYF. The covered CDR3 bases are TGCGCCAGCAGCCAAAGGGCCGGACAGGGGGTCAGCTACGAG.

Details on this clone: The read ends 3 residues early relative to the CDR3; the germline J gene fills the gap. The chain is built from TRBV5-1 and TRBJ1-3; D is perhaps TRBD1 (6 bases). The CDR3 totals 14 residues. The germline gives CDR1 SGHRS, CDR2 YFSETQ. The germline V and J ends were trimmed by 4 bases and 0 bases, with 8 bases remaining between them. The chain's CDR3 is CASSVQGSGNTIYF. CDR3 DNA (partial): TGCGCCAGCAGCGTACAGGGCTCTGGAAACACC.

CDR3 sequence reads: CSRQGQGQETQYF. Partial CDR3 DNA: TGCAGTAGACAGGGACAGGGACAAGAGACG. V and J are TRBV20-1 and TRBJ2-3; 9 bases line up with TRBD1. The CDR3 end lies 3 residues beyond the end of the read and is filled in from the germline J gene. This CDR3 comprises 13 residues. Germline V gene data show CDR1 as DFQATT and CDR2 as SNEGSKA (reference sequence).